This paragraph reports one T cell receptor (beta chain). What antigen it recognizes has not been identified. It has no much larger one-base neighbor in the sample; base qualities were not kept. Participants in the prospective study were aged roughly 18 to 100 years, lived in 20 to 30 United States geographic areas, and enrolled through a virtual design. In the prospective study, cohorts were assigned on the basis of participant-reported clinical history obtained from a screening survey and a study questionnaire. ImmuneRACE Cohort 3 recovered participants were defined by two consecutive negative NP/OP PCR tests, healthcare professional clearance, or symptom resolution. Each participant in the prospective study had whole blood, serum and a nasopharyngeal or oropharyngeal swab collected by mobile phlebotomists. Prospective study participants could optionally give additional blood draws and questionnaires over a roughly two-month period. Before DNA extraction, prospective study blood samples were shipped either frozen or at room temperature.

TCRbeta CDR3 regions were amplified from genomic DNA by means of the immunoSEQ Assay, a bias-controlled multiplex PCR. In the authors' own workflow: Nucleated cell counts per sample were estimated from amplification of reference gene primers within the assay. To quantify the absolute abundance of each unique TCRbeta CDR3 rearrangement, sequence reads were collapsed and filtered. Productive Simpson clonality was computed per sample as the square root of Simpson's diversity index over productive rearrangements. The clones in this table, taken by TCRdb from immuneACCESS, are in-frame only. Not every clone is retained; where verified, under half of the shortfall comes from an unresolved V gene, and the cause of the rest is unknown. Clonal size and the V and J genes are those of that table, whereas D and trimming came from the DNA. For this sample the table gives 490,000 or so clones, of which roughly 90% were detected only once. The top ten clonotypes cover less than 2% of the sample.

The sample originates from a study of blood T cell repertoires in COVID-19 (dated by TCRdb to about 2020). Study-level background: The collaborator samples originated in the United States, Italy and Spain and spanned the acute and convalescent phases of COVID-19. The material from the prospective study consisted of cDNA or gDNA derived from T cells, B-cell-depleted T cells, or PBMCs. The dataset comprised deeply sampled blood TCRbeta repertoires from subjects exposed to, actively infected with, or recovered from COVID-19. The repertoires were released in a freely available public database intended as a resource for research on the immune response to SARS-CoV-2. Samples came from the ongoing ImmuneRACE study (first 160 participants) plus 1,254 subjects from 6 global collaborators. A de-identified subject ID, COVID-19 status, age in years and sex were almost always included in the sample metadata. Where available, HLA class I and class II types were obtained from metadata supplied by the sample provider rather than from assay-based typing. Broader findings and caveats from the paper: Clinical and demographic metadata were provided uncurated, with the amount varying by source and participant.

The receptor's source is a woman between 40 and 55 years old who had recovered from COVID-19. Sequenced input: PBMCs or T cells enriched from blood (not recorded which).

CDR3 protein: CASSYSRDFINEQFF. The base sequence is TGTGCCAGCAGCTATTCCCGGGACTTTATTAATGAGCAGTTCTTC. This receptor chain uses TRBV9 and TRBJ2-1; TRBD2 is a weak D gene call, 6 bases matching. Measured from the cysteine to the phenylalanine, the CDR3 is 15 residues long. Only the CDR3 DNA stays, 45 bases, in frame from base 1. As encoded in the germline V gene, CDR1 is SGDLS while CDR2 is YYNGEE. The junction carries 18 bases between V and J, which are trimmed by 4 bases and 7 bases respectively.